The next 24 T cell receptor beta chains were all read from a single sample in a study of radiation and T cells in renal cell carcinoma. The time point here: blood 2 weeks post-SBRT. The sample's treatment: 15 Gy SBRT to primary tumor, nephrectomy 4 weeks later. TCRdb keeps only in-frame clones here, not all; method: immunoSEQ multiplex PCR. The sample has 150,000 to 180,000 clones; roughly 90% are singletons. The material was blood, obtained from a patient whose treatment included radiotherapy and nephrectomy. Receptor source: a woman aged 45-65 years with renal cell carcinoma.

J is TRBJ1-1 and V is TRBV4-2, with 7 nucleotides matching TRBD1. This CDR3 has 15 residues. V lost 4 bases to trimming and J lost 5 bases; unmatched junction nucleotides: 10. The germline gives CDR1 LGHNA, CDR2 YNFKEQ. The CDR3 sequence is CASSPKPGGQTEAFF. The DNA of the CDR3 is TGTGCCAGCAGCCCAAAACCAGGGGGACAAACTGAAGCTTTCTTT.

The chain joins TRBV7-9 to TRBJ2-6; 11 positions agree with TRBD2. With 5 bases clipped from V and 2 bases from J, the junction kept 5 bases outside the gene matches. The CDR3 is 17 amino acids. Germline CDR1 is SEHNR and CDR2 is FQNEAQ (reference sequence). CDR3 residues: CASSVGTSGAGANVLTF. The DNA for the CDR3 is TGTGCCAGCAGCGTGGGGACTAGCGGTGCTGGGGCCAACGTCCTGACTTTC.

The CDR3: CASSERLGSGNTIYF. As DNA, the CDR3 is TGTGCCAGCAGTGAACGGCTGGGGTCTGGAAACACCATATATTTT. The chain joins TRBV6-1 to TRBJ1-3; D not certain. Germline-derived CDR1 and CDR2 are MNHNS and SASEGT. CDR3 size: 15 residues. The ends were cut back, 2 bases at V and 1 base at J, with 9 bases in the middle.

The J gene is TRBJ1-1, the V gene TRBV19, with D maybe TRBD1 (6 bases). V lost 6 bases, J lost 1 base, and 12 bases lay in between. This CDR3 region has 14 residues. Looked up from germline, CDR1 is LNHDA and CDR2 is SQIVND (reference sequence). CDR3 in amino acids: CASRVLGGNTEAFF. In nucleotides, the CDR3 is TGTGCCAGTAGGGTCCTAGGGGGGAACACTGAAGCTTTCTTT. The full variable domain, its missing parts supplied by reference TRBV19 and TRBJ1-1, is DGGITQSPKYLFRKEGQNVTLSCEQNLNHDAMYWYRQDPGQGLRLIYYSQIVNDFQKGDIAEGYSVSREKKESFPLTVTSAQKNPTAFYLCASRVLGGNTEAFFGQGTRLTVV.

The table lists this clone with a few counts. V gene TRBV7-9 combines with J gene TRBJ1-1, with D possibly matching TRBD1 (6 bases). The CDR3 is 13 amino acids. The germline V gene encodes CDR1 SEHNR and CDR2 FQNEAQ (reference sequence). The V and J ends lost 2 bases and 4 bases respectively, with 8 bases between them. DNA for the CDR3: TGTGCCAGCAGCTTATCAGGGGTCACTGAAGCTTTCTTT. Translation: CASSLSGVTEAFF.

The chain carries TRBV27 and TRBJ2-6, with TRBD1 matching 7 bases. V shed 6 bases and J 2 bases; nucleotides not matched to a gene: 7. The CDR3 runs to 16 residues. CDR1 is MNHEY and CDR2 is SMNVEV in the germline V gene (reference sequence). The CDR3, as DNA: TGTGCCAGCAGGTTACAGGGGAACGCTGGGGCCAACGTCCTGACTTTC. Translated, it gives CASRLQGNAGANVLTF.

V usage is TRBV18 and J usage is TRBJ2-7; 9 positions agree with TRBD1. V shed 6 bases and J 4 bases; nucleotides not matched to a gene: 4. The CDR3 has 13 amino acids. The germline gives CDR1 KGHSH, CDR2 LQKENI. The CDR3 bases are TGTGCCAGCTCTACAGGGGGCCCGTACGAGCAGTACTTC. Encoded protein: CASSTGGPYEQYF.

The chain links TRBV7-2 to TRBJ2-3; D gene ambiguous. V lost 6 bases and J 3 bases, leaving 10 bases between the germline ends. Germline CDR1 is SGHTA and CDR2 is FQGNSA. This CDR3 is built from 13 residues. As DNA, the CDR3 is TGTGCCAGCAGGTCAACCTATACAGATACGCAGTATTTT. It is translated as CASRSTYTDTQYF.

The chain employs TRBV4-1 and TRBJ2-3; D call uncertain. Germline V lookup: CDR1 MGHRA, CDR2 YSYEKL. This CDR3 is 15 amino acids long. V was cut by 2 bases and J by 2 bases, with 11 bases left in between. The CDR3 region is CASSQTAGSTDTQYF. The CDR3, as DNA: TGCGCCAGCAGCCAAACAGCCGGATCCACAGATACGCAGTATTTT.

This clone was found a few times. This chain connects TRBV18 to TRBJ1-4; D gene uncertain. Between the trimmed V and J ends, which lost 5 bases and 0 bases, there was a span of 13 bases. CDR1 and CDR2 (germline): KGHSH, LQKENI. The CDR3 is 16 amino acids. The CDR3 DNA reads TGTGCCAGCTCAAGAGAGGTTGGGTCAACTAATGAAAAACTGTTTTTT. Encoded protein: CASSREVGSTNEKLFF.

CDR3 loop: CASSSGTGSRNIQYF. The CDR3 DNA reads TGTGCCAGCAGCTCCGGGACAGGGAGCCGAAACATTCAGTACTTC. The genes are TRBV13 and TRBJ2-4; 9 nucleotides agree with TRBD1. CDR1 and CDR2 from the germline V gene are PRHDT and FYEKMQ (reference sequence). The CDR3 contains 15 residues. V lost 4 bases and J lost 6; bases outside the gene matches: 7.

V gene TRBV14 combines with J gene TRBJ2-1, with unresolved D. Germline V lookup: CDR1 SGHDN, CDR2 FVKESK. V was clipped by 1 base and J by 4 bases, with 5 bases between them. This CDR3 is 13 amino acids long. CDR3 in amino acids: CASSQGPYNEQFF. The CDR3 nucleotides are TGTGCCAGCAGCCAAGGCCCTTACAATGAGCAGTTCTTC.

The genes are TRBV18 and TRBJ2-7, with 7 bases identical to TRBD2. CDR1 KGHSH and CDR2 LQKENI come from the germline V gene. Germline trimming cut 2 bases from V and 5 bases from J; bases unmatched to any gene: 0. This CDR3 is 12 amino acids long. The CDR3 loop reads CASSPGRDEQYF. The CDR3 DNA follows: TGTGCCAGCTCACCAGGGAGGGACGAGCAGTACTTC.

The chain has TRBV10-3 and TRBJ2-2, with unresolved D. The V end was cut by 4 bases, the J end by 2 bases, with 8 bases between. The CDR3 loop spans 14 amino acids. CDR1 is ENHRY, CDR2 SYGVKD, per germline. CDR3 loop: CAISVTSNTGELFF. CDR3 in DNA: TGTGCCATCAGTGTGACCAGTAACACCGGGGAGCTGTTTTTT.

The CDR3 region is CASIQGIAVYNEQFF. In DNA, the CDR3 is TGCGCCAGCATCCAGGGGATAGCGGTTTACAATGAGCAGTTCTTC. The genes are TRBV10-2 and TRBJ2-1; perhaps D is TRBD1 or TRBD2 (6 bases each). This CDR3 contains 15 residues. V lost 7 bases, J lost 4 bases, and 17 bases lay in between. The V gene's germline CDR1 is WSHSY and CDR2 SAAADI.

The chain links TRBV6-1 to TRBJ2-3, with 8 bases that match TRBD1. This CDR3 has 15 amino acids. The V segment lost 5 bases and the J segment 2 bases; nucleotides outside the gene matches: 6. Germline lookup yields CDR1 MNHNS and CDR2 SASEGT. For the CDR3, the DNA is TGTGCCAGCAGTTTAGACAGGGGAAACACAGATACGCAGTATTTT. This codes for CASSLDRGNTDTQYF.

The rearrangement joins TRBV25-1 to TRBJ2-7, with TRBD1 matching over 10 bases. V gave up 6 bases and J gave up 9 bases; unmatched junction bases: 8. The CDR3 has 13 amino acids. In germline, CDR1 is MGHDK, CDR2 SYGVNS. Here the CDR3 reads CASSSDRGIGQYF. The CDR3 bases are TGTGCCAGCAGCTCGGACAGGGGGATCGGGCAGTACTTC.

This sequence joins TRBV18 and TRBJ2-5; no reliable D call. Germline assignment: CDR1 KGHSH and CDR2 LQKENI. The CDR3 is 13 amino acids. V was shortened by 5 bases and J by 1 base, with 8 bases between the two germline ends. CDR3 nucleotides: TGTGCCAGCTCATCCGGGCTCCAAGAGACCCAGTACTTC. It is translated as CASSSGLQETQYF.

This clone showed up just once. The chain's CDR3 is CASSQVEGEQETQYF. For the CDR3, the DNA is TGTGCCAGCAGCCAAGTCGAGGGGGAACAAGAGACCCAGTACTTC. The rearrangement joins TRBV4-2 to TRBJ2-5; D may be TRBD1 (6 bases). V gave up 1 base and J gave up 2 bases, with 11 bases separating them. This CDR3 is 15 amino acids long. Per germline, CDR1 LGHNA and CDR2 YNFKEQ.

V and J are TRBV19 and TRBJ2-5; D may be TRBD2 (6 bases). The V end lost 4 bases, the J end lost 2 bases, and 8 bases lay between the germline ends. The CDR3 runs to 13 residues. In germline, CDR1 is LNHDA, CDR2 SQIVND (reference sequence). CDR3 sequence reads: CASSRGTQETQYF. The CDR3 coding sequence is TGTGCCAGTAGTAGGGGGACTCAAGAGACCCAGTACTTC.

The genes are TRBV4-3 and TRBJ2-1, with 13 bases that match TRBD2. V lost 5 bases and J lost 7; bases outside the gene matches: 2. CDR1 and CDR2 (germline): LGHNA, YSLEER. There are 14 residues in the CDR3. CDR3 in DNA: TGCGCCAGCAGCACTAGCGGGGGGGTAAATGAGCAGTTCTTC. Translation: CASSTSGGVNEQFF.

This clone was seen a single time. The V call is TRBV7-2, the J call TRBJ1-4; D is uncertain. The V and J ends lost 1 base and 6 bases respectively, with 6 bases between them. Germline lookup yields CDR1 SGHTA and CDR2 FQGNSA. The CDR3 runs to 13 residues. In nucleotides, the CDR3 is TGTGCCAGCAGCTTAGGCCAGCATGAAAAACTGTTTTTT. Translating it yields CASSLGQHEKLFF.

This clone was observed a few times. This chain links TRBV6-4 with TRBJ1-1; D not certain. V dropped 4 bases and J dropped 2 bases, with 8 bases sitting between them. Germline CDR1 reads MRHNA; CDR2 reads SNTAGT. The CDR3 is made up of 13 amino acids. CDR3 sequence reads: CASSARTNTEAFF. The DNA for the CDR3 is TGTGCCAGCAGTGCTCGAACAAACACTGAAGCTTTCTTT.

The CDR3 DNA reads as TGTGCCAGCAGCTCGGGACTAGCGGGGGGCGCCGGGGAGCTGTTTTTT. This encodes CASSSGLAGGAGELFF. The chain couples TRBV7-2 to TRBJ2-2, with 15 nucleotides matching TRBD2. CDR1 is SGHTA and CDR2 is FQGNSA in the germline V gene. J gave up 6 bases and V 4 bases, and 3 bases lay outside the gene matches. The CDR3 extends over 16 amino acids.